The rows below give T cell receptor beta chains drawn from one sample of a study of blood T cell repertoires in COVID-19. The data were produced by immunoSEQ multiplex PCR, yet TCRdb's version contains in-frame clones alone and is incomplete. This table holds 190,000 or so clones, 94% found once. Sequences were obtained from peripheral blood. The receptors originated from a man aged 25 to 40 with COVID-19, enrolled during active disease. Both conserved end residues are part of each CDR3. Each record gives: J gene, V gene, D gene, CDR3 protein, CDR3 DNA. A D gene is named only where the DNA matches it firmly.

TRBJ1-6 | TRBV29-1 | TRBD1 | CSAWTGSYNSPLHF | TGCAGCGCATGGACAGGCTCCTATAATTCACCCCTCCACTTT
TRBJ1-6 | TRBV19 | . | CASMPTDNSPLHF | TGTGCCAGTATGCCCACAGATAATTCACCCCTCCACTTT
TRBJ2-1 | TRBV5-4 | . | CASSSAGSYNEQFF | TGTGCCAGCAGCTCGGCGGGCTCCTACAATGAGCAGTTCTTC
TRBJ2-7 | TRBV6-5 | TRBD2 | CASSPRGGSYEQYF | TGTGCCAGCAGCCCCCGCGGGGGCTCCTACGAGCAGTACTTC
TRBJ1-3 | TRBV9 | . | CASGALSGNTIYF | TGTGCCAGCGGGGCCCTTTCGGGAAACACCATATATTTT
TRBJ1-1 | TRBV11-1 | . | CASSLVRASEEAFF | TGTGCCAGCAGCTTAGTCCGTGCGTCTGAGGAAGCTTTCTTT
TRBJ1-4 | TRBV5-6 | . | CASSLGQNEKLFF | TGTGCCAGCAGCTTGGGGCAGAATGAAAAACTGTTTTTT
TRBJ1-5 | TRBV2 | . | CASSEEGISGQPQHF | TGTGCCAGCAGTGAAGAAGGGATCAGCGGTCAGCCCCAGCATTTT
TRBJ2-3 | TRBV6-4 | . | CASSESSLDTQYF | TGTGCCAGCAGTGAAAGTAGTCTAGATACGCAGTATTTT
TRBJ2-7 | TRBV21-1 | . | CASSKGGGYEQYF | TGTGCCAGCAGCAAAGGGGGAGGTTACGAGCAGTACTTC
TRBJ1-1 | TRBV5-1 | . | CASSVPGAPNTEAFF | TGCGCCAGCAGCGTACCAGGGGCGCCGAACACTGAAGCTTTCTTT
TRBJ2-7 | TRBV6-1 | TRBD1 | CASGDRATYEQYF | TGTGCCAGCGGTGACAGGGCAACCTACGAGCAGTACTTC
TRBJ1-1 | TRBV19 | . | CASSIAALAPEAFF | TGTGCCAGTAGTATAGCCGCTCTGGCCCCTGAAGCTTTCTTT
TRBJ1-2 | TRBV19 | TRBD1 | CASRSRGASNYGYTF | TGTGCCAGTAGATCCAGGGGGGCTTCTAACTATGGCTACACCTTC
TRBJ2-7 | TRBV19 | TRBD1 | CASSIGTGDYEQYF | TGTGCCAGTAGTATTGGGACAGGGGACTACGAGCAGTACTTC
TRBJ1-4 | TRBV7-9 | . | CASSLLSGTNEKLFF | TGTGCCAGCAGCTTATTATCTGGCACTAATGAAAAACTGTTTTTT
TRBJ2-6 | TRBV5-1 | . | CASSLGQIPSSGSNVLTF | TGCGCCAGCAGCTTGGGACAGATCCCAAGCTCAGGTTCCAACGTCCTGACTTTC
TRBJ2-2 | TRBV27 | . | CASSPRTGRGGELFF | TGTGCCAGCAGCCCGAGGACAGGGAGGGGCGGGGAGCTGTTTTTT
TRBJ2-3 | TRBV11-2 | . | CASSLVSGVWADTQYF | TGTGCCAGCAGCTTAGTGTCCGGGGTCTGGGCAGATACGCAGTATTTT
TRBJ1-2 | TRBV7-9 | TRBD1 | CASSLQRDSLLPGF | TGTGCCAGCAGCTTACAAAGGGACAGCCTGCTTCCGGGCTTC
TRBJ2-1 | TRBV4-1 | . | CASSQVPEPGEQFF | TGCGCCAGCAGCCAAGTCCCAGAGCCGGGTGAGCAGTTCTTC
TRBJ2-5 | TRBV7-9 | . | CASSLNPRDTQETQYF | TGTGCCAGCAGCTTAAATCCACGGGACACCCAAGAGACCCAGTACTTC
TRBJ1-6 | TRBV30 | . | CAWKRKGGTSAPLHF | TGTGCCTGGAAACGGAAGGGGGGGACGTCTGCACCCCTCCACTTT
TRBJ1-1 | TRBV29-1 | TRBD1 | CSATGETEAFF | TGCAGCGCTACAGGGGAGACTGAAGCTTTCTTT